This T cell receptor (beta chain) originates from a study of T cells after yellow fever vaccination. Findings of the study overall: A large majority of primary-vaccination clones showed up again after the booster (96% CD4, roughly 91% CD8).

This clonotype came up a few times. Its antigen remains unknown. The CDR3 has 14 residues. Looked up from germline, CDR1 is SGHTA and CDR2 is FQGNSA. J lost 3 bases, V lost 5 bases, and 4 bases had no gene match. Synthesis of TCR cDNA relied on 5'RACE template switching, which attached a universal primer site and UMIs. MiXCR, run by TCRdb on the 5' RACE reads, gives a single entry per CDR3 protein. Among some 240,000 distinct CDR3 sequences listed, around 3.1% were seen once. Sequenced here: CD4+ T cells sorted from PBMCs, sampled 10 days after the yellow fever booster vaccination. This clonotype originated in a man between 18 and 35 years old who received the YFV17D yellow fever vaccine. This chain uses TRBV7-2 with TRBJ1-1; 9 positions match TRBD1. For the CDR3, the DNA is TGTGCCAGCAGCCCAGGGACAGGGTACACTGAAGCTTTCTTT. Translated: CASSPGTGYTEAFF.